A single sample gave rise to the 17 T cell receptor beta chains below, sequenced in a study of T cell responses to AZD1222 COVID-19 vaccine. Sequencing was performed with immunoSEQ multiplex PCR; in TCRdb, only in-frame clones are kept and a portion is missing. The sample includes under 150,000 clones, just over 90% of them seen just once. Sequencing used peripheral blood, obtained on day 0 of AZD1222 vaccination. The receptors come from an adult in good health.

The chain has TRBV5-4 and TRBJ2-1, with TRBD2 as a possible D gene (6 bases). Germline V gives CDR1 SGHNT, CDR2 YYREEE (reference sequence). This CDR3 contains 15 residues. V was cut by 0 bases and J by 3 bases, with 10 bases left in between. CDR3 bases: TGTGCCAGCAGCTTGGCCGGGGGAGACTACAATGAGCAGTTCTTC. It translates to CASSLAGGDYNEQFF.

J is TRBJ2-2 and V is TRBV11-3, with D uncertain. V was clipped by 8 bases and J by 8 bases, with 12 bases between them. Germline lookup yields CDR1 SGHNT and CDR2 YENEEA. The CDR3 consists of 12 residues. CDR3 in amino acids: CASQSLRGELFF. The CDR3 coding sequence is TGTGCCAGCCAAAGCTTAAGAGGGGAGCTGTTTTTT.

This chain joins TRBV4-3 and TRBJ2-7; no clear D. The germline CDR1 and CDR2 sequences are LGHNA and YSLEER. CDR3 length equals 14 residues. Trimming stripped 1 base from V and 0 bases from J, with 7 bases between. Here the CDR3 DNA reads TGCGCCAGCAGCCAAGGACACGTCTCCTACGAGCAGTACTTC. Its translation: CASSQGHVSYEQYF.

This chain connects TRBV7-8 to TRBJ2-7; 11 bases match TRBD1. There are 15 residues in the CDR3. Per germline, CDR1 SGHVS and CDR2 FQNEAQ. Trimming at V came to 5 bases and at J to 3 bases, leaving 6 bases not matched to a gene. This CDR3 reads CASSHPDRGLYEQYF. CDR3 DNA: TGTGCCAGCAGCCACCCGGACAGGGGGCTCTACGAGCAGTACTTC.

The chain combines TRBV27 with TRBJ1-5; maybe TRBD1 (6 bases). Germline-derived CDR1 and CDR2 are MNHEY and SMNVEV (reference sequence). With 5 bases removed from V and 1 base from J, the gap between germline ends came to 15 bases. This CDR3 comprises 16 residues. The chain's CDR3 is CASSPGTTGSNQPQHF. The CDR3 bases are TGTGCCAGCAGTCCCGGGACAACTGGGAGCAATCAGCCCCAGCATTTT.

The chain couples TRBV4-3 to TRBJ2-7; D is ambiguous. Between the trimmed V and J ends, which lost 0 bases and 4 bases, there was a span of 7 bases. The CDR3 loop spans 13 amino acids. CDR1 and CDR2 from the germline V gene are LGHNA and YSLEER. The CDR3: CASSQDPEYEQYF. For the CDR3, the DNA is TGCGCCAGCAGCCAAGACCCCGAATACGAGCAGTACTTC.

CDR3 nucleotide sequence: TGCGCCAGCAGTGACGGAGGGGGCGGGCGGACCGGGGAGCTGTTTTTT. It codes for CASSDGGGGRTGELFF. V is TRBV10-2 and J is TRBJ2-2, with a weak D call TRBD1 (7 bases). The CDR3 loop spans 16 amino acids. Per the germline V gene, CDR1 is WSHSY and CDR2 is SAAADI. The germline V and J ends were trimmed by 3 bases and 5 bases, with 16 bases remaining between them.

This chain connects TRBV5-1 to TRBJ2-7; TRBD2 agrees at 10 bases. This CDR3 is 15 amino acids long. J lost 3 bases, V lost 2 bases, and 5 bases had no gene match. CDR1 is SGHRS, CDR2 YFSETQ, per germline. CDR3 amino acids: CASSFAGTSDYEQYF. Here the CDR3 DNA reads TGCGCCAGCAGCTTTGCCGGGACTAGCGACTACGAGCAGTACTTC.

The V call is TRBV14, the J call TRBJ2-7; the D gene is possibly TRBD1 (6 bases). Trimming removed 4 bases at V and 6 bases at J, with 13 bases between. The CDR3 consists of 13 residues. CDR1 is SGHDN, CDR2 FVKESK, per germline. The DNA for the CDR3 is TGTGCCAGCAGCCTGGAACAGGGTTTCGAGCAGTACTTC. Encoded protein: CASSLEQGFEQYF.

The chain has TRBV5-4 and TRBJ2-3; perhaps TRBD2 as D (5 bases). The CDR3 runs to 14 residues. V lost 0 bases and J 2 bases, leaving 7 bases between the germline ends. CDR1 and CDR2 from the germline V gene are SGHNT and YYREEE (reference sequence). CDR3 region: CASSLGTATDTQYF. As DNA, the CDR3 is TGTGCCAGCAGCTTGGGGACTGCCACAGATACGCAGTATTTT.

This rearrangement joins TRBV6-5 to TRBJ1-2, with D uncertain. The CDR3 is 14 amino acids. Germline V lookup: CDR1 MNHEY, CDR2 SVGAGI. Trimming removed 8 bases at V and 3 bases at J, with 16 bases between. The CDR3: CASHKSTEHYGYTF. CDR3 nucleotides: TGTGCCAGCCACAAATCTACGGAACACTATGGCTACACCTTC.

This clone was detected once. J is TRBJ1-1 and V is TRBV18; perhaps TRBD1 as D (5 bases). CDR1 KGHSH and CDR2 LQKENI come from the germline V gene. The ends were cut back, 3 bases at V and 0 bases at J, with 11 bases in the middle. The CDR3 is 15 residues long. The CDR3 loop reads CASSPDGAMNTEAFF. CDR3 in DNA: TGTGCCAGCTCACCCGACGGGGCGATGAACACTGAAGCTTTCTTT.

The chain couples TRBV7-9 to TRBJ2-4; 15 bases align to TRBD2. The ends lost 5 bases at V and 0 bases at J; junction bases unmatched: 17. Germline V gives CDR1 SEHNR, CDR2 FQNEAQ (reference sequence). The CDR3 is 22 residues long. The DNA of the CDR3 is TGTGCCAGCAGCAGGGTTATGGGACTAGCGGGAGGTCTTAACCAAGCCAAAAACATTCAGTACTTC. Protein sequence: CASSRVMGLAGGLNQAKNIQYF.

This clone was seen only a few times. The rearrangement links TRBV10-2 to TRBJ1-4; 7 bases fit TRBD1. From germline, CDR1 is WSHSY and CDR2 SAAADI. CDR3 length: 15 amino acids. The V and J ends lost 6 bases and 3 bases, in that order; junction bases with no gene match: 7. CDR3 protein: CASRLQGRANEKLFF. The CDR3 coding sequence is TGCGCCAGCAGGCTACAGGGGAGGGCTAATGAAAAACTGTTTTTT.

V gene TRBV6-1 combines with J gene TRBJ2-2, with D tentatively TRBD1 or TRBD2 (5 bases each). The CDR3 consists of 15 residues. CDR1 and CDR2 (germline): MNHNS, SASEGT. The V gene lost 0 bases and the J gene lost 6 bases, with 11 bases spanning the gap. The CDR3 spells CASSEAMGVPGELFF. DNA for the CDR3: TGTGCCAGCAGTGAAGCCATGGGGGTCCCCGGGGAGCTGTTTTTT.

This chain links TRBV6-1 with TRBJ2-1; 13 bases align to TRBD2. Looked up from germline, CDR1 is MNHNS and CDR2 is SASEGT. CDR3 length equals 16 residues. With V trimmed by 2 bases and J by 7 bases, 5 bases remained unmatched. The CDR3: CASSEPWTSGGNEQFF. The CDR3 nucleotides read TGTGCCAGCAGTGAACCGTGGACTAGCGGGGGTAATGAGCAGTTCTTC.

The chain couples TRBV19 to TRBJ1-1; D is possibly TRBD1 (5 bases). The CDR3 extends over 11 amino acids. CDR1 LNHDA and CDR2 SQIVND come from the germline V gene (reference sequence). V was shortened by 7 bases and J by 8 bases, with 11 bases between the two germline ends. As DNA, the CDR3 is TGTGCCAGTATCCGGGGGGGAGAAGCTTTCTTT. This encodes CASIRGGEAFF.